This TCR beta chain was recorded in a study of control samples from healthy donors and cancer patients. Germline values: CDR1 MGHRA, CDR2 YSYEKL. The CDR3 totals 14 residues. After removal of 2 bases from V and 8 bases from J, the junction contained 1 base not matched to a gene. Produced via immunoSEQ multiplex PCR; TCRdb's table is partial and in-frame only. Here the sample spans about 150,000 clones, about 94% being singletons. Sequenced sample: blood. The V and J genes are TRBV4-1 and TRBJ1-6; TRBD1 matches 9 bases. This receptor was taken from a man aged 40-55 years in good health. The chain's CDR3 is CASSQRQGDSPLHF. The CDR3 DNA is TGCGCCAGCAGCCAACGACAGGGGGATTCACCCCTCCACTTT.